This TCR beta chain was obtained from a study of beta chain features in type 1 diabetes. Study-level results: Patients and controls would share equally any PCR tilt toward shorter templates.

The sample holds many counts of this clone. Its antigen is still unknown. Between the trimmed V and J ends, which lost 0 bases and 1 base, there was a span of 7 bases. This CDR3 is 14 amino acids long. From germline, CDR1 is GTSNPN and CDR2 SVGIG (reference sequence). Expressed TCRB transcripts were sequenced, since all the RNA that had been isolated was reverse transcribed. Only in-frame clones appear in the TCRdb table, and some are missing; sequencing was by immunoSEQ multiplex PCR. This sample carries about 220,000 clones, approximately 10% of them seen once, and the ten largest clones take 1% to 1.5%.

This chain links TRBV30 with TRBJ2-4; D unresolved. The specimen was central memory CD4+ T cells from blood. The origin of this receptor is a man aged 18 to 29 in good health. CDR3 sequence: CAWSVTAAKNIQYF. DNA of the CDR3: TGTGCCTGGAGTGTAACAGCGGCCAAAAACATTCAGTACTTC.